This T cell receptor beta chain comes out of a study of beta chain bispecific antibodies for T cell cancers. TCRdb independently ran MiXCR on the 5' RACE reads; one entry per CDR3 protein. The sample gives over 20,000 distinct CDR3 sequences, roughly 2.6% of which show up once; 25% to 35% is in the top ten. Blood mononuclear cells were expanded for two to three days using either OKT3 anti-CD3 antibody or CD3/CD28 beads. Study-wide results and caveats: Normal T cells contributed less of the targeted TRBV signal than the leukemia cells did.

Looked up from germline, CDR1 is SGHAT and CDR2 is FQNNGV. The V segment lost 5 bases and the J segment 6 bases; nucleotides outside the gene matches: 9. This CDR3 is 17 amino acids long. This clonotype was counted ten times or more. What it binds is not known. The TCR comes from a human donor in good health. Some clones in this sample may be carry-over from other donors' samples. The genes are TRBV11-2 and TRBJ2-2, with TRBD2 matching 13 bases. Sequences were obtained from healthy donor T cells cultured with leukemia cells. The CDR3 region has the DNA TGTGCCAGCAGCCACCGACTAGCGGGGGGATTTGCCGGGGAGCTGTTTTTT. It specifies CASSHRLAGGFAGELFF. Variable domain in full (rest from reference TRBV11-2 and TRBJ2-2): EAGVAQSPRYKIIEKRQSVAFWCNPISGHATLYWYQQILGQGPKLLIQFQNNGVVDDSQLPKDRFSAERLKGVDSTLKIQPAKLEDSAVYLCASSHRLAGGFAGELFFGEGSRLTVL.